Shown below are 23 T cell receptor beta chains from a single sample sequenced in a study of T cells in Graves' hyperthyroidism and ophthalmopathy. Researchers took RNA transcripts and amplified the TCR beta CDR3 regions from them. TCR CDR3 regions were first amplified by RT-PCR with HTBI primers. TCRdb processed the multiplex PCR reads anew with MiXCR; each CDR3 protein has one entry. This table has hundreds of thousands of distinct CDR3 sequences, about a sixth appearing once. The specimen sequenced was blood. All receptors derive from a woman aged 40 to 49 with Graves' ophthalmopathy.

This clonotype was seen a few times. V is TRBV20-1 and J is TRBJ2-7, with 8 bases that match TRBD2. The CDR3 loop spans 14 amino acids. Germline V CDR1 and CDR2: DFQATT, SNEGSKA (reference sequence). With 7 bases clipped from V and 4 bases from J, the junction kept 12 bases outside the gene matches. As DNA, the CDR3 is TGCAGTGTCACCAGGTCGGGGGGGGAGTACGAGCAGTACTTC. Translated, it gives CSVTRSGGEYEQYF.

This chain connects TRBV29-1 to TRBJ1-4; 8 bases map to TRBD1. V shed 4 bases and J 5 bases; nucleotides not matched to a gene: 6. Germline V gene sequence: CDR1 SQVTM, CDR2 ANQGSEA. The length of the CDR3 is 14 residues. The CDR3 loop is CSVGKDRVNEKLFF. DNA for the CDR3: TGCAGCGTTGGTAAGGACAGGGTAAATGAAAAACTGTTTTTT. The full variable domain, its missing parts supplied by reference TRBV29-1 and TRBJ1-4, is SAVISQKPSRDICQRGTSLTIQCQVDSQVTMMFWYRQQPGQSLTLIATANQGSEATYESGFVIDKFPISRPNLTFSTLTVSNMSPEDSSIYLCSVGKDRVNEKLFFGSGTQLSVL.

This clonotype was recorded many times. The rearrangement joins TRBV6-6 to TRBJ1-5, with D perhaps matching TRBD1 (5 bases). Germline values: CDR1 MNHNY, CDR2 SVGAGI (reference sequence). The length of the CDR3 is 14 residues. Trimming took off 0 bases at V and 2 bases at J, with 5 bases between the two ends. DNA of the CDR3: TGTGCCAGCAGTTACTCACAGGGCAATCAGCCCCAGCATTTT. It codes for CASSYSQGNQPQHF.

This clonotype was recorded a few times. This rearrangement joins TRBV5-6 to TRBJ1-1; D remains ambiguous. Germline CDR1 is SGHDT and CDR2 is YYEEEE. The CDR3 extends over 12 amino acids. V gave up 1 base and J gave up 7 bases, with 8 bases separating them. The CDR3 is CASSLSGYEAFF. Here the CDR3 DNA reads TGTGCCAGCAGCTTGTCCGGATATGAAGCTTTCTTT.

This clonotype appeared many times. This chain links TRBV5-1 with TRBJ1-2; TRBD1 might be the D (5 bases). This CDR3 region has 14 residues. V was shortened by 1 base and J by 4 bases, with 11 bases between the two germline ends. Germline CDR1 SGHRS, CDR2 YFSETQ. Here the CDR3 DNA reads TGCGCCAGCAGCTTGAGTCAGGGACTCTATGGCTACACCTTC. Residues: CASSLSQGLYGYTF.

This clonotype was picked up a small number of times. This chain joins TRBV4-1 and TRBJ2-3; 11 bases line up with TRBD1. Germline values: CDR1 MGHRA, CDR2 YSYEKL. V was clipped by 0 bases and J by 5 bases; unmatched bases: 10. The CDR3 extends over 18 amino acids. The CDR3 coding sequence is TGCGCCAGCAGCCAAGAGGAACCCGGGACAGGGGGGAGAGATACGCAGTATTTT. Translation gives CASSQEEPGTGGRDTQYF.

The table lists this clonotype with many counts. The V gene is TRBV7-2, the J gene TRBJ2-7; 8 bases align to TRBD1. Looked up from germline, CDR1 is SGHTA and CDR2 is FQGNSA. The ends lost 3 bases at V and 4 bases at J; junction bases unmatched: 8. This CDR3 region has 15 residues. This CDR3 is CASSLQRGQGYEQYF. CDR3 nucleotides: TGTGCCAGCAGCTTGCAGCGTGGACAGGGATACGAGCAGTACTTC.

This clonotype has ten or more counts. This chain uses TRBV3-1 with TRBJ2-1; unclear D gene. Germline CDR1 reads LGHDT; CDR2 reads YNNKEL (reference sequence). The V and J ends lost 1 base and 0 bases respectively, with 4 bases between them. The CDR3 has 14 amino acids. CDR3 sequence reads: CASSQVSSYNEQFF. The CDR3 coding sequence is TGTGCCAGCAGCCAAGTGAGCTCCTACAATGAGCAGTTCTTC.

This clonotype has ten or more counts. The genes are TRBV29-1 and TRBJ1-1; 9 bases are a match to TRBD1. V shed 7 bases and J 4 bases; nucleotides not matched to a gene: 7. The CDR3 totals 13 residues. Germline lookup yields CDR1 SQVTM and CDR2 ANQGSEA. CDR3 region: CSARTGGITEAFF. The CDR3 nucleotides read TGCAGCGCCCGTACAGGGGGCATCACTGAAGCTTTCTTT.

This clonotype was seen at least ten times. The chain is built from TRBV7-6 and TRBJ1-6; the match to TRBD1 covers 10 bases. Germline trimming cut 5 bases from V and 9 bases from J; bases unmatched to any gene: 7. The CDR3 length is 15 residues. In germline, CDR1 is SGHVS, CDR2 FNYEAQ. The CDR3 loop reads CASSTGTGVGSPLHF. The DNA of the CDR3 is TGTGCCAGCAGCACCGGGACAGGGGTTGGTTCACCCCTCCACTTT.

This clonotype was seen repeatedly, ten times or more. This chain connects TRBV7-9 to TRBJ2-7; D unclear. Germline V gene lookup returns CDR1 SEHNR and CDR2 FQNEAQ (reference sequence). The CDR3 totals 13 residues. Trimming pared 3 bases from V and 7 bases from J, leaving 13 bases between. The CDR3 bases are TGTGCCAGCAGCTTGCAGAGCGAAGGGGAGCAGTACTTC. It translates to CASSLQSEGEQYF.

The chain employs TRBV2 and TRBJ1-5; D unresolved. The CDR3 spans 13 residues. CDR1 and CDR2 (germline): SNHLY, FYNNEI. The V and J ends lost 4 bases and 3 bases respectively, with 7 bases between them. DNA of the CDR3: TGTGCCAGCAGTGGGAATCCCAATCAGCCCCAGCATTTT. As protein: CASSGNPNQPQHF.

This clonotype was seen repeatedly, ten times or more. This chain joins TRBV10-2 and TRBJ2-5; D perhaps matches TRBD2 (5 bases). V was shortened by 0 bases and J by 4 bases, with 15 bases between the two germline ends. The CDR3 loop spans 16 amino acids. CDR1 is WSHSY, CDR2 SAAADI, per germline. The CDR3 DNA reads as TGCGCCAGCAGTGAGTCGCATTGGCATGGGAGAGAGACCCAGTACTTC. Protein: CASSESHWHGRETQYF.

This clonotype was observed at least ten times. The rearrangement links TRBV2 to TRBJ2-3; 9 positions match TRBD2. In germline, CDR1 is SNHLY, CDR2 FYNNEI. V lost 7 bases, J lost 4 bases, and 6 bases stayed unmatched. CDR3 length: 14 amino acids. The CDR3 reads CASKGGRAPDTQYF. The CDR3 DNA follows: TGTGCCAGCAAGGGCGGGAGGGCCCCAGATACGCAGTATTTT.

This clonotype was found many times. The chain has TRBV3-1 and TRBJ1-2; D remains unclear. This CDR3 has 12 residues. Trimming cost V 3 bases and J 6 bases, with 8 bases left between them. Germline CDR1 reads LGHDT; CDR2 reads YNNKEL (reference sequence). The CDR3 spells CASSQPRNGYTF. The CDR3, as DNA: TGTGCCAGCAGCCAGCCCCGTAATGGCTACACCTTC.

This clonotype was seen many times. This chain links TRBV3-1 with TRBJ2-1, with D tentatively TRBD1 or TRBD2 (6 bases each). CDR1 is LGHDT and CDR2 is YNNKEL in the germline V gene (reference sequence). Trimming cost V 0 bases and J 5 bases, with 14 bases left between them. The CDR3 extends over 16 amino acids. In nucleotides, the CDR3 is TGTGCCAGCAGCCAAGATCTGCGGGACATAAACAATGAGCAGTTCTTC. Translation gives CASSQDLRDINNEQFF.

The CDR3 is CASCRGGSGGGTEAFF. DNA for the CDR3: TGTGCCAGTTGCAGGGGGGGGTCCGGGGGCGGCACTGAAGCTTTCTTT. V usage is TRBV19 and J usage is TRBJ1-1; the match to TRBD1 covers 7 bases. The CDR3 is 16 residues long. Germline CDR1 is LNHDA and CDR2 is SQIVND (reference sequence). V was clipped by 8 bases and J by 4 bases; unmatched bases: 16.

This clonotype was seen ten or more times. This rearrangement joins TRBV30 to TRBJ2-2; D unresolved. Trimming took 2 bases from V and 1 from J, leaving 5 bases between them. The germline gives CDR1 GTSNPN, CDR2 SVGIG (reference sequence). The CDR3 has 13 residues. The chain's CDR3 is CAWSYRNTGELFF. The CDR3 DNA is TGTGCCTGGAGTTACAGGAACACCGGGGAGCTGTTTTTT.

Only a few counts were recorded for this clonotype. The CDR3 DNA reads TGTGCCAGCACCCTCGGGGGGGCGCATGGTACAGATACGCAGTATTTT. Its protein is CASTLGGAHGTDTQYF. The rearrangement links TRBV5-4 to TRBJ2-3; 8 nucleotides line up with TRBD2. The CDR3 consists of 16 residues. Germline CDR1 and CDR2: SGHNT and YYREEE (reference sequence). The V segment lost 6 bases and the J segment 3 bases; nucleotides outside the gene matches: 12.

This clonotype was counted between two and nine times. This chain joins TRBV30 and TRBJ1-6; no clear D. Germline values: CDR1 GTSNPN, CDR2 SVGIG (reference sequence). The CDR3 consists of 15 residues. With 0 bases removed from V and 8 bases from J, the gap between germline ends came to 14 bases. This chain's CDR3 is CAWSVLLGGDSPLHF. The CDR3 region has the DNA TGTGCCTGGAGTGTCCTCCTCGGTGGCGATTCACCCCTCCACTTT. Full variable domain (outside the CDR3, taken from reference TRBV30 and TRBJ1-6): SQTIHQWPATLVQPVGSPLSLECTVEGTSNPNLYWYRQAAGRGLQLLFYSVGIGQISSEVPQNLSASRPQDRQFILSSKKLLLSDSGFYLCAWSVLLGGDSPLHFGNGTRLTVT.

This clonotype was detected only a few times. Given a much more abundant clone one base away, this may be a read error. This chain connects TRBV28 to TRBJ2-3; 7 positions agree with TRBD2. Germline CDR1 reads MDHEN; CDR2 reads SYDVKM. Trimming cost V 6 bases and J 3 bases; bases outside gene matches: 6. The CDR3 consists of 14 residues. The CDR3 coding sequence is TGTGCCAGCAGGGGGGGGAGCGGAACAGATACGCAGTATTTT. Its translation: CASRGGSGTDTQYF.

In its sample, this clonotype was seen many times. The chain couples TRBV2 to TRBJ2-6; weak D call: TRBD1 (6 bases). V shed 4 bases and J shed 4 bases, with 14 bases lying between them. CDR3 length: 16 amino acids. The germline V gene has CDR1 SNHLY and CDR2 FYNNEI. CDR3 DNA sequence: TGTGCCAGCAGTGCTGCAGGGGTTTCGGGGGCCAACGTCCTGACTTTC. It translates to CASSAAGVSGANVLTF.

The CDR3 reads CAGSRAGRNQPQHF. In nucleotides, the CDR3 is TGTGCCGGATCTAGGGCGGGACGAAATCAGCCCCAGCATTTT. The genes are TRBV6-1 and TRBJ1-5; TRBD1 might be the D (5 bases). The CDR3 loop spans 14 amino acids. CDR1 and CDR2 from the germline V gene are MNHNS and SASEGT. Trimming removed 11 bases at V and 4 bases at J, with 18 bases between.